Shown below are 3 T cell receptor beta chains from a single sample sequenced in a study of CD8+ T cells in alopecia areata. TCR sequencing used cDNA made by reverse transcription of extracted RNA. Clones were read by immunoSEQ multiplex PCR, and TCRdb kept only the in-frame ones, dropping some. The sample shows 150,000 to 200,000 clones, roughly 60% of them seen only once. The treatment was: oral pan-JAK inhibitor, 5-10 mg twice daily. Sequenced here: CD4+ T cells sorted from blood, sampled at week 24, from a patient treated with tofacitinib. All receptors derive from a human donor with alopecia areata.

CDR3 region: CASSLPGGTDTQYF. The CDR3 region has the DNA TGTGCCAGCAGCTTACCGGGGGGCACAGATACGCAGTATTTT. The gene calls are TRBV11-1 and TRBJ2-3, with D perhaps TRBD2 (6 bases). V was cut by 2 bases and J by 1 base, with 7 bases left in between. From germline, CDR1 is SGHAT and CDR2 FQDESV (reference sequence). The length of the CDR3 is 14 residues.

The J gene is TRBJ2-3, the V gene TRBV20-1; D is ambiguous. CDR1 and CDR2 (germline): DFQATT, SNEGSKA (reference sequence). The V gene lost 2 bases and the J gene lost 0 bases, with 0 bases spanning the gap. There are 11 residues in the CDR3. CDR3 sequence reads: CSARSTDTQYF. CDR3 DNA: TGCAGTGCTAGAAGCACAGATACGCAGTATTTT.

The J gene is TRBJ2-3, the V gene TRBV29-1; D not resolved. This CDR3 spans 13 amino acids. In germline, CDR1 is SQVTM, CDR2 ANQGSEA. Trimming left V 6 bases short and J 2 bases short, with 12 bases between. CDR3 sequence reads: CSVSSRLTDTQYF. CDR3 nucleotides: TGCAGCGTCTCTTCGAGACTCACAGATACGCAGTATTTT.